The clone carrying this T cell receptor beta chain was counted between two and nine times. The data are from a study of regulatory T cells in long-lasting Graves disease. Libraries of TCR beta came from iRepertoire HTBI primers plus Arm-PCR of CDR3 regions. TCRdb reprocessed the multiplex PCR reads via MiXCR and lists one record per CDR3 protein. The sample lists 300,000 to 400,000 distinct CDR3 sequences, 15% to 20% occurring once. Specified time point: persistent/refractory GD, antithyroid drugs over 5 years with positive TRAb. PBMC-extracted RNA yielded the TCR library. As collected, the peripheral blood samples measured about 9.6 milliliters each and went into EDTA tubes. The origin of this receptor is a female donor with Graves disease. Material: peripheral blood mononuclear cells (PBMCs), obtained when the disease was refractory, from a patient treated with antithyroid drugs.

CDR3 protein: CASSQAYGITEAFF. CDR3 nucleotides: TGCGCCAGCAGCCAAGCTTACGGGATTACTGAAGCTTTCTTT. J is TRBJ1-1 and V is TRBV4-1; no clear D gene. Trimming shortened V by 1 base and J by 5 bases, and 11 bases separated the two germline ends. This CDR3 has 14 residues. The V gene's germline CDR1 is MGHRA and CDR2 YSYEKL.